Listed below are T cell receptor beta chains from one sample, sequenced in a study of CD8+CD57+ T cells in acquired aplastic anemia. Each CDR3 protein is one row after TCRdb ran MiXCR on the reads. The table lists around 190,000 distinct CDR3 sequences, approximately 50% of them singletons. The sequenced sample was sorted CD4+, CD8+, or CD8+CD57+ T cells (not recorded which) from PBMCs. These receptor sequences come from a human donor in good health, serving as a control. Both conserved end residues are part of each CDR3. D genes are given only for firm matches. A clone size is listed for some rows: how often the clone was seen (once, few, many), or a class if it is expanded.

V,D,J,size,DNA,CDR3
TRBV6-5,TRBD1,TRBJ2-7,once,TGTGCCAGCAGTCTCACAGGGGACGCGGTCGAGCAGTACTTC,CASSLTGDAVEQYF
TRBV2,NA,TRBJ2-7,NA,TGTGCCAGCAGTAGTAGACAGGATCTCTCCTACGAGCAGTACTTC,CASSSRQDLSYEQYF
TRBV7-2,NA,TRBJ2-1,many,TGTGCCAGCAGGCCCCGGGGGCCAGTGGACAATGAGCAGTTCTTC,CASRPRGPVDNEQFF
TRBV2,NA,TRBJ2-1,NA,TGTGCCAGTCAAGGGGGGTCTTACAATGAGCAGTTCTTC,CASQGGSYNEQFF
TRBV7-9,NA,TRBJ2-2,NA,TGTGCCAGCAGCCCAACCTTGATAAGGAGTACCGGGGAGCTGTTTTTT,CASSPTLIRSTGELFF
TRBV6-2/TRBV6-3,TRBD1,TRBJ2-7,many,TGTGCCAGCAGTCCCGGACAGGGGGCTACCTACGAGCAGTACTTC,CASSPGQGATYEQYF
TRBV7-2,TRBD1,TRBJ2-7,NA,TGTGCCAGCAGCTTAGTAGGGGGCGTGACCACCTACGAGCAGTACTTC,CASSLVGGVTTYEQYF
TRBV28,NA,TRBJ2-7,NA,TGTGCCAGCAGTTTGGGGGGGGGCTGGGAGCAGTACTTC,CASSLGGGWEQYF
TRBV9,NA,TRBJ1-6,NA,TGTGCCAGCAGCGCGAGAGAGTTTGGATCACCCCTCCACTTT,CASSAREFGSPLHF
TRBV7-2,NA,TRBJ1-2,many,TGTGCCAGCAGCTTACAAGGGAACTATGGCTACACCTTC,CASSLQGNYGYTF
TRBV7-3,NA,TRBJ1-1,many,TGTGCCAGCAGCCGGGACACAATCACTGAAGCTTTCTTT,CASSRDTITEAFF
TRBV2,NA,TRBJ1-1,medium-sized,TGTGCCAGCAGTGGGCAGGGAAACACTGAAGCTTTCTTT,CASSGQGNTEAFF
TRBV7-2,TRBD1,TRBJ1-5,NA,TGTGCCAGCAGCTTCGGGACAGGGGCTGGTCAGCCCCAGCATTTT,CASSFGTGAGQPQHF
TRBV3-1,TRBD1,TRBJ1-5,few,TGTGCCAGCAGCCAGGGACAGGGGTATCAGCCCCAGCATTTT,CASSQGQGYQPQHF
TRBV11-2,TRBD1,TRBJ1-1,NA,TGTGCCAGCAGCCGACAGGGGCAGGGAGCTTTCTTT,CASSRQGQGAFF
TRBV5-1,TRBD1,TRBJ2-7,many,TGCGCCAGCAACTCGGGACAGGGGCTCGGCGAGCAGTACTTC,CASNSGQGLGEQYF
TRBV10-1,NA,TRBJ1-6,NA,TGCGCCAGCTATCCAGGGAACAATTCACCCCTCCACTTT,CASYPGNNSPLHF
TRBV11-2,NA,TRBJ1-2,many,TGTGCCAGCAGCTTAAGGAACCAGGGTGGGGAGGGCTACACCTTC,CASSLRNQGGEGYTF
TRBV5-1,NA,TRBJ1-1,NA,TGCGCCAGCAGCTTGGGGGCCAGGAACACTGAAGCTTTCTTT,CASSLGARNTEAFF
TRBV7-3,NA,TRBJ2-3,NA,TGTGCCAGCAGTTACAACCCGACAGGAGGGCAGTATTTT,CASSYNPTGGQYF
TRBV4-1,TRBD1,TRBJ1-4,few,TGCGCCAGCAGCCAGGCTGGACAGGGAAAAAGTGAGAATGAAAAACTGTTTTTT,CASSQAGQGKSENEKLFF
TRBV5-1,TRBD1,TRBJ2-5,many,TGCGCCAGCAGCTTCACCACCGGGACAGGGAGTGAGACCCAGTACTTC,CASSFTTGTGSETQYF
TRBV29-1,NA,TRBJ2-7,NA,TGCAGCGTGGGGGACCCTGCCTACGAGCAGTACTTC,CSVGDPAYEQYF
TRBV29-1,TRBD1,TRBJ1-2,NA,TGCAGCGTTGTCGACAGGGGATCGACGGGTGGCTACACCTTC,CSVVDRGSTGGYTF
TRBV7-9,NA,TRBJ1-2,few,TGTGCCAGCACCCCTGATGCTAACTATGGCTACACCTTC,CASTPDANYGYTF
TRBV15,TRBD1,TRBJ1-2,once,TGTGCCACCAGTAGACAGGGGGCGAGCTATGGCTACACCTTC,CATSRQGASYGYTF
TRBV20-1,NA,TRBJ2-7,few,TGCAGTGCTAGAATGGGGTCCTACGAGCAGTACTTC,CSARMGSYEQYF
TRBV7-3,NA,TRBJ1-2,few,TGTGCCAGCAGCTTGGGGCCGGGAGGCTACACCTTC,CASSLGPGGYTF
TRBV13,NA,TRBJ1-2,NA,TGTGCCAGCAGCTTATTGTGGGCCGTCACCTTC,CASSLLWAVTF
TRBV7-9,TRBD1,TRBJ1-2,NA,TGTGCCAGCAGCCCTGGGACAGCATTCTATGGCTACACCTTC,CASSPGTAFYGYTF
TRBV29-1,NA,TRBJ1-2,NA,TGCAGCGCCGAGGGGGGTTCCTATGGCTACACCTTC,CSAEGGSYGYTF